The TCR beta chain under discussion was sequenced for a study of T cell repertoires in cytomegalovirus infection. Study-level background: Shared public TCR beta signatures pointed to both CMV infection and a matching HLA type.

V was shortened by 5 bases and J by 1 base, with 20 bases between the two germline ends. Germline lookup yields CDR1 LNHDA and CDR2 SQIVND (reference sequence). The CDR3 extends over 17 amino acids. Remarks on this clonotype: The antigen is undetermined.

Study results and caveats: In two of eight donors, the top clonotype was HLA-C-restricted CMV-specific.

A single record per CDR3 protein comes from TCRdb applying MiXCR to the reads. The top ten clones hold 15% to 20% of a sample with about half a million distinct CDR3 sequences, roughly 34% of them seen once. The sample here was cultured PBMCs, taken from culture after CMV antigen stimulation. This chain joins TRBV19 and TRBJ1-1, with D unresolved. The TCR was taken from a human donor in good health (CMV status not recorded). Some clones in this sample may be carry-over from other donors' samples. DNA for the CDR3: TGTGCCAGTAGTCCCCCGATGCTGAGGTGGGGGAACACTGAAGCTTTCTTT. As protein: CASSPPMLRWGNTEAFF.